These 30 T cell receptor beta chains were sequenced from one sample in a study of shared clonotypes between healthy human individuals. The data were produced by immunoSEQ multiplex PCR, yet TCRdb's version contains in-frame clones alone and is incomplete. The data contain around 2.3 million clones, roughly 95% of them singletons. Sequencing used naive CD4+ T cells sorted from blood. Subset specified: CD45RA+ positively selected. These TCRs come from a man between 18 and 29 years old in good health.

The rearrangement links TRBV7-3 to TRBJ1-1; TRBD1 agrees at 9 bases. V gave up 1 base and J gave up 5 bases; unmatched junction bases: 5. The CDR3 totals 15 residues. CDR1 and CDR2 (germline): SGHTA, FQGTGA. Here the CDR3 reads CASSLIGQGRTEAFF. For the CDR3, the DNA is TGTGCCAGCAGCTTAATAGGACAGGGGAGGACTGAAGCTTTCTTT.

This clone has a single count. The V and J genes are TRBV4-1 and TRBJ2-1; TRBD1 aligns across 8 bases. This CDR3 is built from 15 residues. V shed 0 bases, J shed 9 bases, and the junction held 7 bases outside the gene matches. The germline V gene encodes CDR1 MGHRA and CDR2 YSYEKL. CDR3 bases: TGCGCCAGCAGCCAAGAGGGGGCAGGGGGCAGTGAGCAGTTCTTC. Translation gives CASSQEGAGGSEQFF.

The chain recombines TRBV9 with TRBJ1-4; D is unclear. V was clipped by 2 bases and J by 8 bases, with 10 bases between them. Germline V gene sequence: CDR1 SGDLS, CDR2 YYNGEE. The length of the CDR3 is 13 residues. The CDR3 bases are TGTGCCAGCAGCGTCGTGCATGGGGAAAAACTGTTTTTT. Its translation is CASSVVHGEKLFF.

CDR3 in DNA: TGTGCCAGCAGCCCAACGGGACTAGCGGAGACCCAGTACTTC. The encoded protein is CASSPTGLAETQYF. This sequence joins TRBV7-2 and TRBJ2-5; the match to TRBD2 covers 10 bases. The germline V gene encodes CDR1 SGHTA and CDR2 FQGNSA. V shed 5 bases, J shed 5 bases, and the junction held 5 bases outside the gene matches. This CDR3 is 14 amino acids long.

This chain links TRBV9 with TRBJ1-5; D gene unclear. The CDR3 is 13 residues long. V lost 3 bases to trimming and J lost 7 bases, with 11 bases between them. From germline, CDR1 is SGDLS and CDR2 YYNGEE. The CDR3 is CASSASNGQPQHF. The DNA of the CDR3 is TGTGCCAGCAGCGCTTCGAACGGACAGCCCCAGCATTTT.

This CDR3 reads CASRGQTYEQYF. Written as DNA, the CDR3 is TGTGCCAGTAGAGGACAGACCTACGAGCAGTACTTC. The J gene is TRBJ2-7, the V gene TRBV19; weak D call: TRBD1 (6 bases). The germline V gene encodes CDR1 LNHDA and CDR2 SQIVND (reference sequence). Trimming shortened V by 6 bases and J by 2 bases, and 8 bases separated the two germline ends. This CDR3 has 12 residues.

A note on this clone: Other DNA variants within this sample encode the same CDR3. CDR3 region: CASSGGSYEQYF. In DNA form, the CDR3 reads TGTGCCAGCAGCGGGGGATCCTACGAGCAGTACTTC. The gene calls are TRBV9 and TRBJ2-7; D is unresolved. The CDR3 has 12 amino acids. Germline V gene data show CDR1 as SGDLS and CDR2 as YYNGEE. The ends were cut back, 3 bases at V and 1 base at J, with 5 bases in the middle. The variable domain in full, completed from reference TRBV9 and TRBJ2-7, reads DSGVTQTPKHLITATGQRVTLRCSPRSGDLSVYWYQQSLDQGLQFLIQYYNGEERAKGNILERFSAQQFPDLHSELNLSSLELGDSALYFCASSGGSYEQYFGPGTRLTVT.

This sequence joins TRBV5-8 and TRBJ1-2; D gene uncertain. Germline V gives CDR1 SGHTS, CDR2 YDEGEE. V shed 5 bases and J shed 4 bases, with 18 bases lying between them. The CDR3 loop spans 15 amino acids. CDR3 sequence reads: CASRQGPWGTYGYTF. The CDR3 nucleotides are TGTGCCAGCAGACAAGGACCTTGGGGAACCTATGGCTACACCTTC.

This chain uses TRBV11-2 with TRBJ1-3; 7 bases align to TRBD1. Trimming took 2 bases from V and 1 from J; bases not matched to a gene: 5. This CDR3 spans 16 amino acids. In germline, CDR1 is SGHAT, CDR2 FQNNGV. The CDR3 nucleotides read TGTGCCAGCAGCTTATCGGGGACAGCTTCTGGAAACACCATATATTTT. Translation gives CASSLSGTASGNTIYF. Variable domain in full (rest from reference TRBV11-2 and TRBJ1-3): EAGVAQSPRYKIIEKRQSVAFWCNPISGHATLYWYQQILGQGPKLLIQFQNNGVVDDSQLPKDRFSAERLKGVDSTLKIQPAKLEDSAVYLCASSLSGTASGNTIYFGEGSWLTVV.

The rearrangement joins TRBV28 to TRBJ1-2; 7 bases align to TRBD1. This CDR3 spans 14 amino acids. The V gene's germline CDR1 is MDHEN and CDR2 SYDVKM. V lost 5 bases and J lost 8; bases outside the gene matches: 11. The CDR3 DNA sequence: TGTGCCAGCAGTACCTTAGACAGGGTGGGCGGCTACACCTTC. Translated, it gives CASSTLDRVGGYTF.

The V and J genes are TRBV5-6 and TRBJ2-1, with TRBD1 identical over 10 bases. The CDR3 covers 16 residues. With 5 bases clipped from V and 5 bases from J, the junction kept 10 bases outside the gene matches. Per the germline V gene, CDR1 is SGHDT and CDR2 is YYEEEE. The CDR3: CASSKDRGVVHNEQFF. The CDR3 bases are TGTGCCAGCAGTAAGGACAGGGGGGTGGTCCACAATGAGCAGTTCTTC.

The chain couples TRBV10-3 to TRBJ2-2, with unresolved D. The V gene's germline CDR1 is ENHRY and CDR2 SYGVKD. Trimming pared 2 bases from V and 3 bases from J, leaving 10 bases between. The CDR3 is 15 residues long. CDR3 sequence: CAISERSLDTGELFF. In nucleotides, the CDR3 is TGTGCCATCAGTGAGAGAAGCTTAGACACCGGGGAGCTGTTTTTT.

This clone appeared a single time. The J gene is TRBJ2-2, the V gene TRBV10-1, with D possibly matching TRBD2 (5 bases). CDR1 and CDR2 from the germline V gene are WNHNN and SYGVQD (reference sequence). This CDR3 has 15 residues. V dropped 0 bases and J dropped 1 base, with 6 bases sitting between them. Here the CDR3 DNA reads TGCGCCAGCAGTGAGTCAGCGGAGAACACCGGGGAGCTGTTTTTT. This codes for CASSESAENTGELFF.

DNA of the CDR3: TGTGCCAGCAGTCCTGGGGGCTTGGGCTGGGAAGCTTTCTTT. Amino acid sequence: CASSPGGLGWEAFF. This rearrangement joins TRBV25-1 to TRBJ1-1; tentatively, D is TRBD1 (6 bases). CDR1 MGHDK and CDR2 SYGVNS come from the germline V gene. CDR3 size: 14 residues. The V end lost 5 bases, the J end lost 8 bases, and 18 bases lay between the germline ends.

The V gene is TRBV11-2, the J gene TRBJ2-5; D remains ambiguous. V was cut by 0 bases and J by 5 bases, with 10 bases left in between. The CDR3 covers 14 residues. CDR1 and CDR2 (germline): SGHAT, FQNNGV. The CDR3 coding sequence is TGTGCCAGCAGCTTAGAACCGGAGATGGAGACCCAGTACTTC. Translated, it gives CASSLEPEMETQYF.

The rearrangement uses TRBV7-2 and TRBJ2-7; TRBD2 might be the D (5 bases). The CDR3 contains 17 residues. V gave up 5 bases and J gave up 0 bases, with 20 bases separating them. Germline assignment: CDR1 SGHTA and CDR2 FQGNSA. The CDR3 is CASSLPPEARTSYEQYF. In DNA, the CDR3 is TGTGCCAGCAGCCTACCACCGGAGGCAAGAACCTCCTACGAGCAGTACTTC.

A word on this clone: Other nucleotide sequences in the sample specify the same CDR3. The chain is built from TRBV11-2 and TRBJ2-7, with 11 bases fitting TRBD1. CDR3 length: 15 residues. Germline V gene lookup returns CDR1 SGHAT and CDR2 FQNNGV. The junction had 3 bases not matched to a gene; V was cut back by 2 bases and J by 3 bases. CDR3 sequence reads: CASSLTGTGGYEQYF. CDR3 nucleotides: TGTGCCAGCAGCTTAACCGGGACAGGGGGCTACGAGCAGTACTTC.

This chain connects TRBV5-4 to TRBJ2-5, with 11 bases fitting TRBD2. V was pared by 5 bases and J by 2 bases, with 8 bases of the junction left unmatched. The CDR3 totals 16 residues. Germline loops: CDR1 SGHNT, CDR2 YYREEE (reference sequence). This CDR3 is CASSNPGLAAQETQYF. The CDR3 DNA reads as TGTGCCAGCAGTAATCCGGGACTAGCGGCACAAGAGACCCAGTACTTC.

The chain uses TRBV11-2 and TRBJ2-3; D remains ambiguous. The CDR3 sequence is 14 residues long. Germline V gene data show CDR1 as SGHAT and CDR2 as FQNNGV. V shed 5 bases and J shed 4 bases, with 13 bases lying between them. The CDR3 nucleotides are TGTGCCAGCAGCCCCTACCTGGTTGCAGATACGCAGTATTTT. Its protein is CASSPYLVADTQYF.

The CDR3 nucleotides are TGTGCCAGCAGTTCCCTTTTGGGATGGAGTTCCTACGAGCAGTACTTC. Translated: CASSSLLGWSSYEQYF. The V and J genes are TRBV27 and TRBJ2-7, with no clear D. Germline-derived CDR1 and CDR2 are MNHEY and SMNVEV (reference sequence). This CDR3 region has 16 residues. Trimming shortened V by 4 bases and J by 1 base, and 17 bases separated the two germline ends.

Remarks on this clone: This CDR3 is also generated by other DNA sequences in the sample. The chain recombines TRBV29-1 with TRBJ2-7; the match to TRBD1 covers 7 bases. The CDR3 has 12 amino acids. With 7 bases clipped from V and 1 base from J, the junction kept 4 bases outside the gene matches. CDR1 and CDR2 from the germline V gene are SQVTM and ANQGSEA. CDR3 DNA sequence: TGCAGCGCTAGACAGGGTTCCTACGAGCAGTACTTC. Amino acid sequence: CSARQGSYEQYF.

The chain has TRBV30 and TRBJ2-5; D uncertain. The CDR3 sequence is 15 residues long. V shed 0 bases and J shed 5 bases, with 16 bases lying between them. Germline V lookup: CDR1 GTSNPN, CDR2 SVGIG (reference sequence). This CDR3 reads CAWSVYKSLGETQYF. The DNA for the CDR3 is TGTGCCTGGAGTGTATATAAGAGTTTAGGGGAGACCCAGTACTTC.

The chain uses TRBV28 and TRBJ1-1; 7 positions agree with TRBD1. Germline loops: CDR1 MDHEN, CDR2 SYDVKM. The CDR3 totals 13 residues. Losses at the gene ends were 3 bases for V and 5 bases for J; bases not matched to a gene: 3. CDR3 DNA: TGTGCCAGCAGTTTTAGGGGGCAAACTGAAGCTTTCTTT. Its translation is CASSFRGQTEAFF. Based on the CDR3 plus reference TRBV28 and TRBJ1-1, the full variable domain is DVKVTQSSRYLVKRTGEKVFLECVQDMDHENMFWYRQDPGLGLRLIYFSYDVKMKEKGDIPEGYSVSREKKERFSLILESASTNQTSMYLCASSFRGQTEAFFGQGTRLTVV.

The chain carries TRBV6-5 and TRBJ1-1; D is ambiguous. Trimming left V 7 bases short and J 8 bases short, with 17 bases between. Looked up from germline, CDR1 is MNHEY and CDR2 is SVGAGI. CDR3 length: 13 residues. Written as DNA, the CDR3 is TGTGCCAGCACTCGCTTCCCGTGGGCAGAAGCTTTCTTT. Amino acid sequence: CASTRFPWAEAFF.

This clone was observed a single time. The DNA is left out, because the CDR3 cannot be placed on it with certainty; the CDR3 is given as TCRdb lists it. The V call is TRBV28, the J call TRBJ2-1. Germline V lookup: CDR1 MDHEN, CDR2 SYDVKM. The CDR3 adds up to 12 amino acids, both ends counted. CDR3 amino acids: CASSILGGEQFF.

Concerning this clone itself: Other DNA sequences in the sample encode the same CDR3. The chain is built from TRBV5-1 and TRBJ2-3, with 10 nucleotides matching TRBD2. CDR3 size: 15 residues. V gave up 7 bases and J gave up 0 bases; unmatched junction bases: 5. Germline loops: CDR1 SGHRS, CDR2 YFSETQ. CDR3 sequence (DNA): TGCGCCAGCTCTCGACTAGCGGGTAGCACAGATACGCAGTATTTT. Protein sequence: CASSRLAGSTDTQYF. The full variable domain, completed using reference TRBV5-1 and TRBJ2-3, is KAGVTQTPRYLIKTRGQQVTLSCSPISGHRSVSWYQQTPGQGLQFLFEYFSETQRNKGNFPGRFSGRQFSNSRSEMNVSTLELGDSALYLCASSRLAGSTDTQYFGPGTRLTVL.

The chain is built from TRBV11-2 and TRBJ1-2; D is perhaps TRBD1 (6 bases). The CDR3 sequence is 13 residues long. The V gene lost 6 bases and the J gene lost 8 bases, with 16 bases spanning the gap. From germline, CDR1 is SGHAT and CDR2 FQNNGV. The CDR3 nucleotides read TGTGCCAGCAGAAGTGGGGGCGTTGGGGGCTACACCTTC. Translation: CASRSGGVGGYTF.

CDR3 DNA: TGTGCCAGCAGTCCCCGGGGCAATCAGCCCCAGCATTTT. It specifies CASSPRGNQPQHF. The chain has TRBV6-4 and TRBJ1-5; D is unclear. Deletions cut 5 bases from V and 2 bases from J, with 7 bases between. This CDR3 has 13 amino acids. CDR1 is MRHNA, CDR2 SNTAGT, per germline.

The chain is built from TRBV5-4 and TRBJ2-1; 11 bases align to TRBD2. Germline V gives CDR1 SGHNT, CDR2 YYREEE (reference sequence). The CDR3 has 16 amino acids. V shed 4 bases, J shed 4 bases, and the junction held 7 bases outside the gene matches. The CDR3 here is CASSLRLAGNYNEQFF. The DNA of the CDR3 is TGTGCCAGCAGCCTCAGACTAGCGGGGAATTACAATGAGCAGTTCTTC.

About this clone itself: The sample holds other DNA sequences that translate to the same CDR3. V is TRBV5-1 and J is TRBJ2-5; TRBD2 might be the D (5 bases). From germline, CDR1 is SGHRS and CDR2 YFSETQ. CDR3 length: 13 residues. Trimming removed 5 bases from V and 0 bases from J, with 8 bases in between. The CDR3 DNA follows: TGCGCCAGCAGTTCCGGGGACCAAGAGACCCAGTACTTC. Its protein is CASSSGDQETQYF.